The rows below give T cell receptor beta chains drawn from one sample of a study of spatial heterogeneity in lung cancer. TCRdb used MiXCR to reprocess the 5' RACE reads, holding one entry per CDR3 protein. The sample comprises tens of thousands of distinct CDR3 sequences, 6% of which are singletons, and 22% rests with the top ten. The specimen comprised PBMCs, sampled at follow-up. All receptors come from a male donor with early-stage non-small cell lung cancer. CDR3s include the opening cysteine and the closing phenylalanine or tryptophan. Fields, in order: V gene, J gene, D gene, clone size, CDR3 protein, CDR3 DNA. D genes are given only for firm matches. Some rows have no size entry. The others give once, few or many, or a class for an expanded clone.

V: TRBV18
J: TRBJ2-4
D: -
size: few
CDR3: CASSPPHPGNIQYF
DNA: TGTGCCAGCTCACCACCGCACCCTGGAAACATTCAGTACTTC

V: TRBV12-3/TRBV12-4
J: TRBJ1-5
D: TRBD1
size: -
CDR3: CASSEQGADPQHF
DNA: TGTGCCAGCAGTGAACAGGGGGCCGACCCCCAGCATTTT

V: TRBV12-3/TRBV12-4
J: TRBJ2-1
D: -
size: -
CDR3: CASSQDWSSYNEQFF
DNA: TGTGCCAGCAGCCAGGACTGGAGCTCCTACAATGAGCAGTTCTTC

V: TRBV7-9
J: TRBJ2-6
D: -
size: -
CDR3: CASRSHPRASGANVLTF
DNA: TGTGCCAGCAGGTCCCACCCCCGGGCGTCTGGGGCCAACGTCCTGACTTTC

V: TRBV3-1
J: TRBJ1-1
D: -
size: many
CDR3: CASSQVRGASTEAFF
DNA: TGTGCCAGCAGCCAAGTGCGGGGGGCGAGCACTGAAGCTTTCTTT

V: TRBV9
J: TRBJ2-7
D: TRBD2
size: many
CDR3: CASSASLGRAGDLYEQYF
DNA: TGTGCCAGCAGCGCATCCCTCGGGCGAGCGGGGGATCTTTACGAGCAGTACTTC

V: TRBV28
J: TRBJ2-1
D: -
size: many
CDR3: CASSGTLPYNEQFF
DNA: TGTGCCAGCAGTGGGACTTTACCCTACAATGAGCAGTTCTTC

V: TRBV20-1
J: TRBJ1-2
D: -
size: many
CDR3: CSARTSNYGYTF
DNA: TGCAGTGCCAGGACGTCTAACTATGGCTACACCTTC

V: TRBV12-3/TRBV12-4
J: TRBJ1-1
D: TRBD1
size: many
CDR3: CASSPSGQEKAFF
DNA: TGTGCCAGCAGTCCCTCAGGACAGGAAAAAGCTTTCTTT

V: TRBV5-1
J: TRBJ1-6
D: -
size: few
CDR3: CASSLEARGSSYNSPLHF
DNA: TGCGCCAGCAGCTTGGAAGCACGGGGGAGCTCCTATAATTCACCCCTCCACTTT

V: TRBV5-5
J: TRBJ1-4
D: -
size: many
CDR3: CASSPGAEAANEKLFF
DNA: TGTGCCAGCAGCCCGGGGGCGGAGGCGGCTAATGAAAAACTGTTTTTT

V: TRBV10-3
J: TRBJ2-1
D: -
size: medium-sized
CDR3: CATEDQRNEQFF
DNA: TGTGCCACGGAGGACCAGCGCAATGAGCAGTTCTTC

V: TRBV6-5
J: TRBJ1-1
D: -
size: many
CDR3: CASSNSPPETEAFF
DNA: TGTGCCAGCAGCAACTCCCCTCCAGAGACTGAAGCTTTCTTT

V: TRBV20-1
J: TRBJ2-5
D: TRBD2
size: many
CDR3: CSAVRGAGSETQYF
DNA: TGCAGTGCTGTGCGGGGGGCCGGGTCAGAGACCCAGTACTTC

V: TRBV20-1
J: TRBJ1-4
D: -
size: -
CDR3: CSAPFAGSNEKLFF
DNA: TGCAGTGCCCCTTTTGCGGGGTCAAATGAAAAACTGTTTTTT

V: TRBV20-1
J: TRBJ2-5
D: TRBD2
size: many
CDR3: CSAREGLAGAETQYF
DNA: TGCAGTGCTAGAGAGGGACTAGCGGGAGCTGAGACCCAGTACTTC

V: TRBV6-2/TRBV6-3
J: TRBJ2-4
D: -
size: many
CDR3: CASSLAVAAGPQNIQYF
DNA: TGTGCCAGCAGTCTCGCCGTGGCGGCAGGACCTCAAAACATTCAGTACTTC

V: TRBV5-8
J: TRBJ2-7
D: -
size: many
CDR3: CASSRGATSDSYEQYF
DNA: TGTGCCAGCAGCCGGGGTGCAACCTCTGATTCCTACGAGCAGTACTTC

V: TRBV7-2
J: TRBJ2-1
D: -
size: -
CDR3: CASSFQAASSYNEQFF
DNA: TGTGCCAGCAGCTTCCAAGCGGCTAGCTCCTACAATGAGCAGTTCTTC

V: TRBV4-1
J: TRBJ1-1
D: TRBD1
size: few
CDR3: CASSQSAGGRSTEAFF
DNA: TGCGCCAGCAGCCAATCGGCAGGGGGTCGGAGCACTGAAGCTTTCTTT